These 11 T cell receptor beta chains share one sample of origin, sequenced in a study of T-cell reconstitution after alpha-beta-depleted transplantation in children. Unique molecular identifiers were used in preparing the TCRbeta library. TCRdb analysed the PCR reads with MiXCR anew, one entry per CDR3 protein. The table has approximately 500,000 distinct CDR3 sequences, 27% seen once; the top ten hold around a third. The source was PBMCs, collected before TCRalphabeta/CD19-depleted stem cell transplant. Every receptor here comes from a boy under two years old with Wiskott-Aldrich syndrome, due to receive a stem cell transplant.

This clonotype appeared a few times. The rearrangement links TRBV5-6 to TRBJ2-1, with TRBD2 identical over 12 bases. The length of the CDR3 is 15 residues. J was trimmed by 10 bases and V by 2 bases; bases with no gene match: 7. Germline V CDR1 and CDR2: SGHDT, YYEEEE. Written as DNA, the CDR3 is TGTGCCAGCAGCTTAAGGACTAGCGGGATCCGGGAGCAGTTCTTC. Translation gives CASSLRTSGIREQFF. Full variable domain (rest looked up from reference TRBV5-6 and TRBJ2-1): DAGVTQSPTHLIKTRGQQVTLRCSPKSGHDTVSWYQQALGQGPQFIFQYYEEEERQRGNFPDRFSGHQFPNYSSELNVNALLLGDSALYLCASSLRTSGIREQFFGPGTRLTVL.

This clonotype has just a few counts. J is TRBJ1-1 and V is TRBV27; perhaps TRBD1 as D (6 bases). Germline V gene data show CDR1 as MNHEY and CDR2 as SMNVEV (reference sequence). The CDR3 spans 13 residues. V lost 6 bases, J lost 3 bases, and 11 bases lay in between. CDR3 coding DNA: TGTGCCAGCAGCCGAGGGGGGTACACTGAAGCTTTCTTT. As protein: CASSRGGYTEAFF.

Ten or more counts support this clonotype. CDR3 protein: CASSLGGATDTQYF. DNA of the CDR3: TGCGCCAGCAGCTTGGGGGGAGCGACAGATACGCAGTATTTT. This chain uses TRBV5-1 with TRBJ2-3, with TRBD2 as a possible D gene (5 bases). The V gene lost 0 bases and the J gene lost 3 bases, with 8 bases spanning the gap. The CDR3 loop spans 14 amino acids. Germline lookup yields CDR1 SGHRS and CDR2 YFSETQ.

The CDR3 coding sequence is TGCGCCAGCAGCTCGACGACAGGGAGCGAGCAGTACTTC. Protein product: CASSSTTGSEQYF. The chain employs TRBV5-1 and TRBJ2-7, with 7 bases lining up with TRBD1. V lost 3 bases, J lost 6 bases, and 6 bases stayed unmatched. The CDR3 totals 13 residues. CDR1 is SGHRS and CDR2 is YFSETQ in the germline V gene.

This chain uses TRBV24-1 with TRBJ2-7; the D gene could be TRBD1 or TRBD2 (6 bases each). CDR3 length: 16 residues. Germline V gene sequence: CDR1 KGHDR, CDR2 SFDVKD. V lost 4 bases and J 3 bases, leaving 18 bases between the germline ends. In DNA, the CDR3 is TGTGCCACCAGTGACCCGAGGGGGGCAGGAGGCTACGAGCAGTACTTC. It codes for CATSDPRGAGGYEQYF.

This clonotype turned up a few times. V and J are TRBV20-1 and TRBJ1-1; 7 bases agree with TRBD1. CDR3 length equals 13 residues. Germline CDR1 reads DFQATT; CDR2 reads SNEGSKA (reference sequence). The CDR3 is CSSYRGSNTEAFF. In DNA, the CDR3 is TGCAGCTCGTACAGGGGCTCGAACACTGAAGCTTTCTTT.

A remark on this clonotype: The junction and the germline gene differ at one end; a read error may be behind it. The chain has TRBV15 and TRBJ2-1; D ambiguous. This CDR3 comprises 14 residues. CDR1 is LNHNV and CDR2 is YYDKDF in the germline V gene (reference sequence). CDR3 sequence: CATATGNSYNEHFF. CDR3 nucleotides: TGTGCCACCGCGACTGGAAACTCCTACAATGAGCATTTCTTC.

This clonotype was observed a handful of times. This rearrangement joins TRBV29-1 to TRBJ2-3; D uncertain. There are 12 residues in the CDR3. Per germline, CDR1 SQVTM and CDR2 ANQGSEA. Deletions cut 4 bases from V and 4 bases from J, with 9 bases between. The CDR3 DNA sequence: TGCAGCGTTGCCCCCTTCTCAGATACGCAGTATTTT. Protein product: CSVAPFSDTQYF.

This clonotype came up a few times. The chain is built from TRBV20-1 and TRBJ1-5, with a possible D match to TRBD1 (6 bases). The CDR3 contains 14 residues. Trimming took 6 bases from V and 6 from J, leaving 18 bases between them. CDR1 and CDR2 (germline): DFQATT, SNEGSKA (reference sequence). The CDR3 region is CSATTPTGAQPQHF. The DNA of the CDR3 is TGCAGTGCCACCACTCCGACAGGAGCTCAGCCCCAGCATTTT.

The J gene is TRBJ2-1, the V gene TRBV10-3; no firm D call. V dropped 2 bases and J dropped 1 base, with 6 bases sitting between them. This CDR3 region has 14 residues. Germline V gives CDR1 ENHRY, CDR2 SYGVKD. The DNA of the CDR3 is TGTGCCATCAGTGAGCGGGTTTCCTACAATGAGCAGTTCTTC. Its translation: CAISERVSYNEQFF.

J is TRBJ1-4 and V is TRBV5-1; D is ambiguous. Germline CDR1 reads SGHRS; CDR2 reads YFSETQ. V lost 4 bases and J 0 bases, leaving 7 bases between the germline ends. The length of the CDR3 is 14 residues. CDR3 amino acids: CASSVRATNEKLFF. For the CDR3, the DNA is TGCGCCAGCAGCGTCCGGGCAACTAATGAAAAACTGTTTTTT.